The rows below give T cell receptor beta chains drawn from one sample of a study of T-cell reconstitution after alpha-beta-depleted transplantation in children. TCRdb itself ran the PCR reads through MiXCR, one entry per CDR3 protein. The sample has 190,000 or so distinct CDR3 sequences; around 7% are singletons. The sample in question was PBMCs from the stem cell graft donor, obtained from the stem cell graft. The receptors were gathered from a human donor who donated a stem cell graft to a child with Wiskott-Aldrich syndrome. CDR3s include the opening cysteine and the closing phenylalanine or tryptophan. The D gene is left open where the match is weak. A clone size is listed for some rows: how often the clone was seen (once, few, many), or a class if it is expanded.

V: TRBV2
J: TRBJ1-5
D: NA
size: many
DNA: TGTGCCAGCAGTGACAGGGGATTGGGGGGCGATCAGCCCCAGCATTTT
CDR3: CASSDRGLGGDQPQHF

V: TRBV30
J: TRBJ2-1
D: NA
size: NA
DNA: TGTGCCTGGAGTGTATTTGAGACAGGGAGGCATGAGCAGTTCTTC
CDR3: CAWSVFETGRHEQFF

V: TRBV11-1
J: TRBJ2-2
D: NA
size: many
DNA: TGTGCCAGCAGCTTACCAGATTTTAGACAGGAGGACACCGGGGAGCTGTTTTTT
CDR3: CASSLPDFRQEDTGELFF

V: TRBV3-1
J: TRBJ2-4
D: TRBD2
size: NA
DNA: TGTGCCAGCAGCCAATATCGTGACTTCGAAGGGGAGGGCAAGGCCAAAAACATTCAGTACTTC
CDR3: CASSQYRDFEGEGKAKNIQYF

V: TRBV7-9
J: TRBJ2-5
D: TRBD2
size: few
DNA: TGTGCCAGCAGCTTAGCTGGCGGGGGGCCCGGGATGGGCCAGTACTTC
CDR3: CASSLAGGGPGMGQYF

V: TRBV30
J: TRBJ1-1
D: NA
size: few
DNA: TGTGCCTGGAGTGTAGTTCTTTTGGCTGAAGCTTTCTTT
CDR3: CAWSVVLLAEAFF

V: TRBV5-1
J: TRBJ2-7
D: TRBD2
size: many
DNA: TGCGCCAGCAGCTTGGGTGGCCAGACTAGCGGGATAGCGGAGTACTTC
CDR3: CASSLGGQTSGIAEYF

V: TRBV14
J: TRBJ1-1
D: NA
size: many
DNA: TGTGCCAGCAGCCTGAGGGGTCGGTACACTGAAGCTTTCTTT
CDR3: CASSLRGRYTEAFF

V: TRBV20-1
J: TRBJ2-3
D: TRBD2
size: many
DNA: TGCAGTGCTAGCGGGGGGGCCGTAGATACGCAGTATTTT
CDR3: CSASGGAVDTQYF

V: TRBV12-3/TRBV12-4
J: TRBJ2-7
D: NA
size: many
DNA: TGTGCCAGCAGTGGACGACTGGTTAACGAGCAGTACTTC
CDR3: CASSGRLVNEQYF

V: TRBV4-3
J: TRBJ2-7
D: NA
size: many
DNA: TGCGCCAGCAGCCTCGGGGATCGGACTGTTAGGTACGAGCAGTACTTC
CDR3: CASSLGDRTVRYEQYF

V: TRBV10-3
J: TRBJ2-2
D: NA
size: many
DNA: TGTGCCATCAGTACTGCAGGGACGAACACCGGGGAGCTGTTTTTT
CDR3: CAISTAGTNTGELFF

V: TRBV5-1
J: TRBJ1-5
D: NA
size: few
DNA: TGCGCCAGCAGCTGGGACGGAAATCAGCCCCAGCATTTT
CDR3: CASSWDGNQPQHF

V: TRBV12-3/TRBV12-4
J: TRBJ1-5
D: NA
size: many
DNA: TGTGCCAGCAGTTTCAAGGGGGGTGAGCCCCAGCATTTT
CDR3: CASSFKGGEPQHF

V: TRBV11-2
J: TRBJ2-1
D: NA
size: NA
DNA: TGTGCCAGCAGCTTACAGTACGGACCCAATGAGCAGTTCTTC
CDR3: CASSLQYGPNEQFF

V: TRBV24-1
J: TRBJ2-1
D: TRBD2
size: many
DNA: TGTGCCACCAGTCGGACTAGCGGGAGCGATGAGCAGTTCTTC
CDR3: CATSRTSGSDEQFF

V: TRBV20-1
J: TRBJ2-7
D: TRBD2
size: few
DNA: TGCAGTGCTAGGGGTGGGACTAGCGGGAGGGAATGGTCATACGAGCAGTACTTC
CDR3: CSARGGTSGREWSYEQYF

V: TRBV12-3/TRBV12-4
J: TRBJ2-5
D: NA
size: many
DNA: TGTGCCAGCAGAGCCGCCCGGGGGACCCGTGGGGAAGAGACCCAGTACTTC
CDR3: CASRAARGTRGEETQYF

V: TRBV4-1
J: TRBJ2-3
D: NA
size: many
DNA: TGCGCCAGCAGCCAAGATCTACGTGCTACAGATACGCAGTATTTT
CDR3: CASSQDLRATDTQYF

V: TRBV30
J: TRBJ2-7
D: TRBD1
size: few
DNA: TGTGCCTGGAGTGTACGGACAGGGGGCAACGAGCAGTACTTC
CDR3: CAWSVRTGGNEQYF

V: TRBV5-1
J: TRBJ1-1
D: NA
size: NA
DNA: TGCGCCAGCAGCTTGGGCAGGGGAATCAAAGGGGAGGCTTTCTTT
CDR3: CASSLGRGIKGEAFF

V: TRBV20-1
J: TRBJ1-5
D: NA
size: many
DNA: TGCAGTGCTAAGGGGGGTAATCAGCCCCAGCATTTT
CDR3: CSAKGGNQPQHF

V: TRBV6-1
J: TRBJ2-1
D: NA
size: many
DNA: TGTGCCAGCAGTGAATATGGGCTCGGTTCCTACAATGAGCAGTTCTTC
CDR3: CASSEYGLGSYNEQFF

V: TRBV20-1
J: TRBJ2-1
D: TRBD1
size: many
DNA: TGCAGTGCTCAGGACAGGGCCCTTTACAATGAGCAGTTCTTC
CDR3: CSAQDRALYNEQFF

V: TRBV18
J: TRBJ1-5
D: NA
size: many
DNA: TGTGCCAGCTCACCCCTCGGGGGCAATCAGCCCCAGCATTTT
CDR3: CASSPLGGNQPQHF

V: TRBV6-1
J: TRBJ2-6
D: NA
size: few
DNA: TGTGCCAGCACCAAAGATCTCTCTGGGGCCAACGTCCTGACTTTC
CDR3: CASTKDLSGANVLTF

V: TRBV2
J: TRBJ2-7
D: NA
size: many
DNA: TGTGCCAGCAGTGAGATGGCTAGTCTCTACGAGCAGTACTTC
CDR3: CASSEMASLYEQYF

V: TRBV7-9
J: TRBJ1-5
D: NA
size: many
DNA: TGTGCCAGCAGCTTCGGGACGCCGTCTCAGCCCCAGCATTTT
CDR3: CASSFGTPSQPQHF

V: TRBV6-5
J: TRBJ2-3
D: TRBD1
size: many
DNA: TGTGCCAGCAGTTTTACAGGGGGCGCAGCCACAGATACGCAGTATTTT
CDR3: CASSFTGGAATDTQYF

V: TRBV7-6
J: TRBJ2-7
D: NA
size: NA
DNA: TGTGCCAGCAGCTTAGGGGCCGAGGGAACGGTCTACGAGCAGTACTTC
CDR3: CASSLGAEGTVYEQYF

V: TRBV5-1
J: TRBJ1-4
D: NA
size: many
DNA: TGCGCCAGCAGCAACGGGGCCCGGGATGAAAAACTGTTTTTT
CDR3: CASSNGARDEKLFF

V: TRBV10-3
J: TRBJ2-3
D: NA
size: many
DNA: TGTGCCATCAGTGAGTCTTCCGATACGCAGTATTTT
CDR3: CAISESSDTQYF

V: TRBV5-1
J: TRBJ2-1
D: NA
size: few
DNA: TGCGCCAGCAGCTTGGGCCCGGGGTGGGCGAATGAGCAGTTCTTC
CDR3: CASSLGPGWANEQFF

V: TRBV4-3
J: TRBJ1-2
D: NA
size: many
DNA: TGCGCCAGCAGCCAAGGACGGGGGGCCAGCTATGGCTACACCTTC
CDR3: CASSQGRGASYGYTF